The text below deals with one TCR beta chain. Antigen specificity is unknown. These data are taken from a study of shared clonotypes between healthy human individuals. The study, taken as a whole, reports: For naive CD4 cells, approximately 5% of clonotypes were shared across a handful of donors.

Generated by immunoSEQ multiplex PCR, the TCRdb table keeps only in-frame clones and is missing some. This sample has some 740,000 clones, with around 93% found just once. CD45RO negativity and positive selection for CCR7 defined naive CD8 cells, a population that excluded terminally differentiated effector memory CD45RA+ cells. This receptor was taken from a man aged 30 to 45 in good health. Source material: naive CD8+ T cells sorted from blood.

CDR3 sequence: CASSPAGAYNEQFF. Written as DNA, the CDR3 is TGTGCCAGCAGTCCTGCTGGGGCCTACAATGAGCAGTTCTTC. The chain employs TRBV6-5 and TRBJ2-1, with no clear D. This CDR3 region has 14 residues. The germline V gene encodes CDR1 MNHEY and CDR2 SVGAGI. With 5 bases removed from V and 2 bases from J, the gap between germline ends came to 10 bases.